This TCR beta chain was sequenced for a study of neurological immune-mediated disorders (dated by TCRdb to 2018 to 2020). Study-wide context: Peripheral blood TCR-beta repertoires from patients with HTLV-I-associated myelopathy (HAM/TSP), patients with multiple sclerosis, and healthy controls were compared in the study using UMI-based sequencing. The approximately 98 TCR-beta libraries included longitudinal samples, technical triplicates and paired sorted CD4+ and CD8+ T-cell subsets alongside PBMC samples. Of the approximately 68 subjects in the cohort, some 14 were HAM/TSP patients, some 34 were multiple sclerosis patients, and 20 were healthy controls.

Beyond this particular receptor, the publication reports: Across subjects, expanded clones never shared an identical CDR3 amino acid sequence, which suggests that the TCR-beta repertoires in every group were private. TCR clonal expansion was highest in HAM/TSP patients and lowest in MS patients, with MS patients falling below even healthy controls.

From the cysteine through the phenylalanine, the CDR3 covers 12 amino acids. Kept here is only the CDR3 DNA, which spans 36 bases and is read in frame from base 1. The germline V gene (reference sequence) gives CDR1 as LNHNV and CDR2 as YYDKDF. Relative to germline, V is missing 11 bases and J is missing 4 bases, with 5 bases of the junction outside any gene match. This clonotype showed up many times. No cognate antigen has been identified for it. No qualities accompany the bases; no much larger clone lies one base away. cDNA synthesis used template-switch 5'RACE with a primer carrying a 10-nucleotide random unique molecular identifier tagging each TCR transcript. Every sequencing run covered 15-18 subjects and yielded more than 180 million TCR-beta sequences. Total RNA was extracted with the RNeasy kit. The KAPA Real-time Library Amplification kit was used to amplify TCR-beta VDJ regions with primers targeting the TCR constant region and the 5'RACE anchor. A first PCR added sample indexes and Illumina adaptors, and a second PCR then raised library yield. After Ampure bead purification, the roughly 650 bp TCR product was size-selected on a 2% E-gel SizeSelection system. Before pooling, library quality was assessed on a Bioanalyzer, concentration was determined with Qubit, and library quantification was performed with the Kapa Library Quantification kit. An Illumina HiSeq 2500 was used to sequence the libraries paired-end at 2 x 150 bp. To increase sequence diversity, roughly 24-32% phiX was spiked into each library pool. As for how the authors treated the data: Quality-filtered reads were processed with the UMI-based MiGEC pipeline, and over 90% of raw TCR sequences were removed by the MiGEC pipeline during error correction. VDJ genes were aligned to IMGT germline references, and clonotypes were defined by unique CDR3 amino acid sequence plus V-J genes. Clonal expansion, Shannon diversity and CDR3 relatedness were evaluated with VDJtools (CalcPairwiseDistances, ClusterSamples), while phylogenetic trees were built in CLCbio workbench. Expanded clones were defined as having at least 8 unique UMIs, based on coefficient-of-variation modelling across technical triplicates. In TCRdb, the public reads were trimmed at Q25 with fastp and aligned with MiXCR, with productive beta chains retained. Rows with one shared CDR3 protein collapse into an entry with the most common genes and DNA. What appears here as the V and J calls and clone size reflects TCRdb's work, not the paper's. Present in this sample are 50,000 or so distinct CDR3 sequences, 10% to 12% of which were seen just once. Approximately 1.8% of the sample is in the top ten clones.

The healthy controls were volunteers from a blood bank in Maryland, USA. Unsorted PBMC libraries were generated from 2 million PBMCs stored in RNAlater at -80 °C until RNA extraction. Peripheral blood underwent Ficoll-Hypaque density gradient centrifugation to isolate PBMCs, which were then cryopreserved in liquid nitrogen. The clonotype was recovered from a man in his sixties in good health. Sequenced input: PBMCs. This chain is built from TRBV15 and TRBJ2-1, with 7 middle bases fitting TRBD2. CDR3 region: CAGGEGYNEQFF. The bases read TGTGCCGGGGGGGAGGGGTACAATGAGCAGTTCTTC.